Sequencing of this T cell receptor (beta chain) was carried out in a study of cytomegalovirus exposure and HLA in healthy donors (dated by TCRdb to about 2017). With regard to the full study: In an earlier analysis of approximately 500 of the donors, less than 350 Gb of sequence data and 90 million to 130 million unique TCR beta sequences from roughly 190 million T cells were reported. Approximately 300 gigabases of sequencing data and 70 million to 100 million unique TCR sequences made up an early release that covered over 550 HLA-typed donors. The genetic ancestry cluster associated with self-reported Caucasian donors included 80% to 90% of the roughly 390 genotyped donors. The study was designed to test whether signatures of past pathogen exposure could be identified by cataloging public T cell receptors. The T cell repertoires of roughly 660 subjects were profiled by immunosequencing and related to cytomegalovirus serostatus. A separate validation cohort of roughly 120 different subjects was used in addition to the 666-subject first cohort. To predict cytomegalovirus infection status, the study brought together high-throughput TCR immunosequencing, statistical association of individual TCRs with disease status, and machine learning. A later analysis re-analyzed previously published TCR beta repertoires from 600 to 850 donors and added high-resolution HLA genotyping to study TCR occurrence patterns. In the later analysis, no new phenotypic data were used to find candidate immune exposures; instead, reliance was placed on TCR beta sequences and their occurrence across donors. In an earlier analysis of more than 550 of the donors, high-throughput TCR beta sequencing was used to judge whether each TCR beta V gene segment behaved as functional or pseudogenic. Donor age, sex, ethnicity and CMV serostatus were compiled alongside the repertoire data. Genome-wide SNP genotypes for about 65% of the 666 donors were used in a later genetic analysis, which treated that subset as a discovery cohort. All discovery cohort repertoires had been generated using a single sequencing platform. HLA typing included class I and class II loci at four-digit resolution. Typing coverage differed by locus: A, B, C, DRB1 and DQB1 were typed in roughly 620-630 donors, DQA1 in 500 to 550, DPA1 in over 600, and DPB1 in around 490. Because of strong linkage in the cohort, a handful of DR-DQ haplotypes were treated as single units for association and clustering. Among roughly 400 genotyped donors of the cohort, an average of approximately 240,000 unique TCR beta nucleotide sequences was sequenced per donor, of which approximately 18% were non-productive.

The cohort consisted of more than 650 healthy bone marrow donors. At the time of sampling, all cohort members were nominally healthy, though unrecorded immune exposures were likely present. Of the approximately 670 cohort members, more than 250 had a positive CMV serostatus and just over 350 had a negative one, while no CMV serostatus was recorded for the donor. Every donor gave a peripheral blood sample, and the peripheral blood mononuclear cells from that sample were used for TCR beta sequencing. The Qiagen DNeasy Blood Extraction Kit was used to extract genomic DNA from the blood cell samples. A remark on this clone: This receptor's antigen is unknown. One base away there is no much larger clone; base qualities are not given.

The study at large found these results: A later analysis reported that several top co-occurrence clusters appeared linked to parvovirus B19, influenza, CMV and Epstein-Barr virus. A later analysis associated approximately 17,000 TCR beta sequences with specific HLA alleles at a false discovery rate of 0.05. Linkage disequilibrium might explain the correlated functional status among segregating V segments, but an unknown experimental factor could not be ruled out. The study listed 150 to 200 TCR beta chains as associated with cytomegalovirus. Because counts were too low, about 18 rarely observed V segments, including chromosome 9 orphons, were excluded from the earlier analysis of fewer than 650 of the donors. A later analysis found that most CMV-associated TCR beta chains appeared HLA-restricted, with HLA associations seemingly driven largely by CMV exposure. Some IMGT-functional V segments, including TRBV6-2 and TRBV6-3, could not be distinguished by the 87-base-pair reads and were therefore excluded. Because some donors lacked HLA typing at each locus, the association tests relied only on the typed subset. In a later analysis, HLA-associated TCR beta chains were found to be more clonally expanded and to have lower generation probabilities than equally common non-associated chains. A further reported finding was that TCR beta sequences accurately predicted the HLA-A and HLA-B alleles for most subjects in the first cohort. CMV serostatus was the only immune exposure information available for the cohort. Broadly in line with IMGT annotations, most TCR beta V segments showed up in productive rearrangements about 87% or about 30% of the time in an earlier analysis of roughly 590 of the donors. In vitro tests confirmed that a few of the cytomegalovirus-associated TCR beta chains recognize cytomegalovirus antigens. The presence/absence analyses assumed that sequencing depth was roughly uniform across donors, and that assumption may not be true. An association between a missense DCLRE1C variant and V-gene and J-gene trimming of TCR beta chains was found in a later genetic analysis and replicated in an independent cohort. In this cohort, only TCR beta chains were sequenced, and detectable features were limited by the absence of alpha or paired-chain data. Compared with the roughly 600-donor mean, donors in an Asian-associated ancestry cluster had fewer N-insertions in productive TCRs, according to a later genetic analysis. Assigning TCR associations to individual alleles was difficult when HLA alleles, especially DR and DQ, strongly co-occurred. A group of highly shared sequence variants was considered likely to be a technical artifact of the sequencing pipeline. Most TCR sequences were observed very rarely across donors, whereas some public TCRs were present in many individuals. In a later analysis, the rate of TCR association differed among HLA loci, with DRB1 alleles having the most associated TCRs and HLA-C alleles having the fewest. The classifier was reported to diagnose cytomegalovirus status with high specificity and sensitivity in both the original and validation cohorts. It was suggested by the authors that the approach could potentially be generalized to other disease states and immunological phenotypes.

Trimming costs V 4 bases and J 4 bases, and their ends lie 7 bases apart. From the cysteine through the phenylalanine, the CDR3 covers 13 amino acids. The CDR3 DNA has 39 bases and is translated from base 1. The germline V gene (reference sequence) sets CDR1 to SEHNR and CDR2 to FQNEAQ. Libraries were built with the immunoSEQ multiplex PCR assay. The multiplex PCR relied on a mix of 60 forward primers for TCR Vbeta segments and 13 reverse primers for TCR Jbeta segments. A multiplex PCR assay on genomic DNA amplified the CDR3 region of rearranged TCR beta genes. The Illumina HiSeq System was used to sequence the amplified TCR beta libraries as 87-base-pair reads. As for the authors' bioinformatics: Across the 640 or so repertoires, a later analysis counted roughly 77 million unique TCR beta chains, approximately 12 million of which were shared by at least two donors. A nearest-neighbor algorithm error-corrected the raw reads and collapsed the reads into unique sequences, merging closely related sequences to remove PCR and sequencing errors. V, D and J gene segments were assigned by aligning CDR3 sequences to IMGT reference sequences. For a sequence to be retained, a match of at least six nucleotides to both a V gene segment and a J gene segment was required. A rearrangement counted as productive if the CDR3 had no stop codons and remained in frame with V and J, and every other rearrangement counted as non-productive. Following IMGT convention, CDR3 was defined as the stretch from the second conserved V-encoded cysteine up to the conserved J-encoded phenylalanine. The earlier analysis of about 640 of the donors excluded any sequence lacking an unambiguous match to a single V gene segment. In an earlier analysis of 587 of the donors, V segments were called functional above 56.7% productive rearrangements and were called segregating when the between-donor standard deviation exceeded 5%. A statistical classification framework was built to diagnose cytomegalovirus status from the catalog of TCR beta chain sequences. In a later analysis, V and J genes were assigned by comparing TCR nucleotide sequences against IMGT/GENE-DB human TR gene sequences. In a later analysis, CDR3 sequences and most-parsimonious VDJ recombination scenarios were assigned using the TCRdist pipeline. A later analysis defined each TCR beta chain by its CDR3 amino acid sequence plus V-gene family, and excluded reads lacking a unique V-gene family. In a later analysis, fewer than 600 highly shared, low-generation-probability nucleotide sequences were removed to address suspected cross-contamination and a sequencing artifact. For each public chain, a later analysis derived a clonal expansion index from normalized ranks of inferred template counts within each repertoire. Generation probabilities in a later analysis came from a VDJ recombination model fitted to out-of-frame rearrangements, and those results were checked against IGoR. Hypergeometric tests were used in a later analysis to score TCR-TCR, TCR-HLA and TCR-CMV co-occurrence, with a repertoire-size bias correction applied to the TCR pairs. In a later analysis, false discovery rates were estimated by permuting HLA or CMV assignments 20 times. A later analysis grouped co-occurring TCRs with DBSCAN, adding TCRdist sequence similarity when clustering within HLA-allele-positive subsets. Repertoires with fewer than 30,000 or more than 120,000 public chains, plus five repertoires with anomalous nucleotide sharing, were excluded from co-occurrence clustering. In its TCRdb copy, this immuneACCESS table keeps in-frame sequences only and misses some clones. Where compared with another copy, unresolved V genes explain less than half of these, and the others have no known cause. The DNA was the basis for D and trimming; V, J and clone size are from that table. Across this sample there are about 150,000 clones, with around 79% seen only once. Roughly 3.4% of the sample belongs to the ten largest clones.

What was sequenced was PBMCs. This receptor was identified in a human donor in good health. Recombination joined TRBV7-9 with TRBJ2-2; a weak D assignment points to TRBD1 (6 bases agree). The bases read TGTGCCAGCAGCTGGGGGCGCACCGGGGAGCTGTTTTTT. Translated, it reads CASSWGRTGELFF. The variable domain in full, with residues beyond the CDR3 obtained from the reference TRBV7-9 and TRBJ2-2 genes, is DTGVSQNPRHKITKRGQNVTFRCDPISEHNRLYWYRQTLGQGPEFLTYFQNEAQLEKSRLLSDRFSAERPKGSFSTLEIQRTEQGDSAMYLCASSWGRTGELFFGEGSRLTVL.